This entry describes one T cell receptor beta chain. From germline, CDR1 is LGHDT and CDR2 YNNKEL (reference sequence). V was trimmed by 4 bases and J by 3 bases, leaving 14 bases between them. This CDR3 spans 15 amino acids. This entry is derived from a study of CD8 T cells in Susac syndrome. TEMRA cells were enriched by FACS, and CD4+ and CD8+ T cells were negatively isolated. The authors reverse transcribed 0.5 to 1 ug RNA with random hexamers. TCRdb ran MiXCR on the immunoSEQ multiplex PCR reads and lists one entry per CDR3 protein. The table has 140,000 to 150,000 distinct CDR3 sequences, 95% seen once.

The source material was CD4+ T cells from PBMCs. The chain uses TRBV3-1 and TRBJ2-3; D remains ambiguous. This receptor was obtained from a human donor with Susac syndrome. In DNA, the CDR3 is TGTGCCAGCAGCCCCCCCGAAGGAGCAACAGATACGCAGTATTTT. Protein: CASSPPEGATDTQYF.